What follows are 24 T cell receptor beta chains derived from one specimen sequenced in a study of blood T cells in healthy people across ages. A second roughly 6 to 12 cycle PCR used barcoded and J-beta primers. Via MiXCR, TCRdb re-called the 5' RACE reads, giving one row per CDR3 protein. The sample lists fewer than 1.5 million distinct CDR3 sequences; 42% were seen once. The sequencing sample was made of blood. These receptors came from a woman between 18 and 30 years old in good health.

This clonotype was counted a single time. The V gene is TRBV18, the J gene TRBJ2-5; the match to TRBD2 covers 13 bases. The CDR3 length is 17 residues. Germline V gene data show CDR1 as KGHSH and CDR2 as LQKENI. J was trimmed by 11 bases and V by 1 base; bases with no gene match: 13. CDR3 sequence reads: CASSPRLAGGLDNEQYF. Written as DNA, the CDR3 is TGTGCCAGCTCACCACGACTAGCGGGAGGTCTCGACAATGAGCAGTACTTC.

The V and J genes are TRBV5-1 and TRBJ1-4; D gene unclear. V lost 4 bases and J 7 bases, leaving 23 bases between the germline ends. The CDR3 contains 17 residues. Germline V gives CDR1 SGHRS, CDR2 YFSETQ. The CDR3 DNA reads as TGCGCCAGCAGCCCCGAAAGGGCAGATAAGTTCGGTGAAAAACTGTTTTTT. Residues: CASSPERADKFGEKLFF.

The chain has TRBV27 and TRBJ1-6, with TRBD1 matching over 7 bases. Per germline, CDR1 MNHEY and CDR2 SMNVEV (reference sequence). Unmatched junction bases numbered 11, after V lost 8 bases and J lost 7 bases. CDR3 size: 15 residues. CDR3 in amino acids: CASGGQGGRNSPLHF. The CDR3 region has the DNA TGTGCCAGCGGGGGGCAGGGGGGAAGGAATTCACCCCTCCACTTT.

The chain carries TRBV6-5 and TRBJ2-1; 8 bases are shared with TRBD2. Gene TRBJ2-7 matches the end of the DNA better, so the J call may be wrong. CDR1 and CDR2 (germline): MNHEY, SVGAGI. The CDR3 loop spans 14 amino acids. In DNA, the CDR3 is TGTGCCAGCCAGTACAGCGGGGGCCACAATGAGCAGTACTTC. Its translation: CASQYSGGHNEQYF.

The gene calls are TRBV30 and TRBJ2-1, with TRBD2 as a possible D gene (5 bases). V gave up 0 bases and J gave up 8 bases, with 8 bases separating them. The CDR3 runs to 12 residues. CDR1 and CDR2 (germline): GTSNPN, SVGIG (reference sequence). This CDR3 is CAWSVPGDEQFF. The CDR3 DNA sequence: TGTGCCTGGAGTGTACCCGGGGATGAGCAGTTCTTC.

This clonotype was recorded at least ten times. In nucleotides, the CDR3 is TGCAGCGCATCGGCCCAGGAAAAACTGTTTTTT. This encodes CSASAQEKLFF. V and J are TRBV20-1 and TRBJ1-4; no clear D gene. The CDR3 sequence is 11 residues long. CDR1 and CDR2 (germline): DFQATT, SNEGSKA (reference sequence).

The rearrangement joins TRBV4-2 to TRBJ2-5, with 8 positions matching TRBD2. Germline CDR1 LGHNA, CDR2 YNFKEQ. The trim removed 1 base at V and 3 bases at J, leaving 7 bases unmatched. The length of the CDR3 is 16 residues. CDR3 DNA sequence: TGTGCCAGCAGCCAAGGGGGGACTAGTGAAAAAGAGACCCAGTACTTC. Protein sequence: CASSQGGTSEKETQYF.

This chain links TRBV20-1 with TRBJ1-1; 7 nucleotides line up with TRBD1. The CDR3 is 13 amino acids. V shed 6 bases and J 8 bases; nucleotides not matched to a gene: 12. The V gene's germline CDR1 is DFQATT and CDR2 SNEGSKA (reference sequence). DNA of the CDR3: TGCAGTGCCCCCGACAGGGCGCTATACGAAGCTTTCTTT. It codes for CSAPDRALYEAFF.

The chain uses TRBV5-1 and TRBJ2-1; no clear D gene. CDR3 length: 15 amino acids. Germline CDR1 reads SGHRS; CDR2 reads YFSETQ. V lost 5 bases to trimming and J lost 8 bases, with 20 bases between them. CDR3 sequence: CASRVGTVGGYEQFF. The CDR3 nucleotides are TGCGCCAGCAGGGTGGGAACGGTAGGCGGATATGAGCAGTTCTTC. Looking up the rest from reference TRBV5-1 and TRBJ2-1 gives the full variable domain: KAGVTQTPRYLIKTRGQQVTLSCSPISGHRSVSWYQQTPGQGLQFLFEYFSETQRNKGNFPGRFSGRQFSNSRSEMNVSTLELGDSALYLCASRVGTVGGYEQFFGPGTRLTVL.

This clonotype was recorded a few times. The chain recombines TRBV4-1 with TRBJ2-7; 8 positions agree with TRBD1. V lost 2 bases, J lost 0 bases, and 6 bases stayed unmatched. The CDR3 runs 16 residues. Germline CDR1 reads MGHRA; CDR2 reads YSYEKL. CDR3 loop: CASSQPTGVGSYEQYF. In nucleotides, the CDR3 is TGCGCCAGCAGCCAACCGACAGGGGTCGGCTCCTACGAGCAGTACTTC.

The genes are TRBV20-1 and TRBJ1-1; no clear D gene. Per germline, CDR1 DFQATT and CDR2 SNEGSKA (reference sequence). Trimming took off 1 base at V and 4 bases at J, with 10 bases between the two ends. The CDR3 extends over 13 amino acids. CDR3 residues: CSARVGKVTEAFF. The DNA for the CDR3 is TGCAGTGCTAGAGTCGGAAAGGTCACTGAAGCTTTCTTT.

This clonotype appeared a single time. V gene TRBV4-2 combines with J gene TRBJ2-1; TRBD2 agrees at 12 bases. The CDR3 has 16 amino acids. Germline V lookup: CDR1 LGHNA, CDR2 YNFKEQ. The V and J ends lost 5 bases and 2 bases, in that order; junction bases with no gene match: 4. CDR3 region: CASSETSGRPYNEQFF. The CDR3 DNA is TGTGCCAGCAGCGAAACTAGCGGGAGGCCCTACAATGAGCAGTTCTTC.

V is TRBV11-1 and J is TRBJ2-7, with TRBD2 as a possible D gene (6 bases). The V gene lost 1 base and the J gene lost 2 bases, with 12 bases spanning the gap. The CDR3 covers 15 residues. The germline V gene has CDR1 SGHAT and CDR2 FQDESV (reference sequence). The CDR3 DNA reads as TGTGCCAGCAGCTTAGAGGGACTCGCTACCTACGAGCAGTACTTC. Encoded protein: CASSLEGLATYEQYF.

The chain has TRBV28 and TRBJ2-5; a possible D gene is TRBD2 (6 bases). This CDR3 region has 16 residues. The V and J ends lost 4 bases and 2 bases respectively, with 17 bases between them. Germline values: CDR1 MDHEN, CDR2 SYDVKM. This chain's CDR3 is CASSSPPGATQETQYF. Written as DNA, the CDR3 is TGTGCCAGCAGTTCCCCACCGGGAGCCACTCAAGAGACCCAGTACTTC. The full variable domain, with the rest looked up from reference TRBV28 and TRBJ2-5, is DVKVTQSSRYLVKRTGEKVFLECVQDMDHENMFWYRQDPGLGLRLIYFSYDVKMKEKGDIPEGYSVSREKKERFSLILESASTNQTSMYLCASSSPPGATQETQYFGPGTRLLVL.

This clonotype was seen only a few times. The rearrangement uses TRBV12-3 or TRBV12-4 and TRBJ2-7; D perhaps matches TRBD1 (6 bases). This CDR3 is built from 13 residues. V lost 9 bases and J 3 bases, leaving 15 bases between the germline ends. In DNA form, the CDR3 reads TGTGCCAGGGGACACCACCTTCTCTACGAGCAGTACTTC. It is translated as CARGHHLLYEQYF.

J is TRBJ2-1 and V is TRBV20-1; perhaps TRBD2 as D (5 bases). Germline V gene sequence: CDR1 DFQATT, CDR2 SNEGSKA (reference sequence). Trimming shortened V by 6 bases and J by 4 bases, and 19 bases separated the two germline ends. This CDR3 comprises 15 residues. CDR3 region: CSATGGSEYYNEQFF. CDR3 nucleotide sequence: TGCAGTGCCACGGGCGGGTCAGAGTATTACAATGAGCAGTTCTTC.

The chain has TRBV6-5 and TRBJ1-1, with D unresolved. CDR1 MNHEY and CDR2 SVGAGI come from the germline V gene. V dropped 7 bases and J dropped 4 bases, with 16 bases sitting between them. The CDR3 runs 14 residues. In DNA, the CDR3 is TGTGCCAGCACCCCCCCGGGGAAGGGCACTGAAGCTTTCTTT. It encodes CASTPPGKGTEAFF.

J is TRBJ2-1 and V is TRBV5-1; 10 bases fit TRBD2. Trimming removed 3 bases from V and 0 bases from J; junction bases left unmatched: 3. Germline-derived CDR1 and CDR2 are SGHRS and YFSETQ. The CDR3 is 16 amino acids. CDR3 sequence (DNA): TGCGCCAGCAGCTCAGGACTAGCGGCCTCCTACAATGAGCAGTTCTTC. Protein product: CASSSGLAASYNEQFF.

As regards this clonotype: Just one base apart from a much larger clone, this may be a read error. This chain joins TRBV4-1 and TRBJ2-1, with 14 positions matching TRBD2. This CDR3 is built from 17 residues. Germline CDR1 and CDR2: MGHRA and YSYEKL. CDR3 amino acids: CASSPGTSGSSYHEQFF. The CDR3 DNA reads as TGCGCCAGCAGCCCTGGGACTAGCGGGAGCTCCTACCATGAGCAGTTCTTC.

The chain couples TRBV24-1 to TRBJ2-3; D unresolved. Per germline, CDR1 KGHDR and CDR2 SFDVKD. The CDR3 sequence is 20 residues long. Trimming pared 12 bases from V and 2 bases from J, leaving 35 bases between. As DNA, the CDR3 is TGTGCCGGAAGGCGCCCGGGTTTGGCCGCCGGGTTTAGGGCCACAGATACGCAGTATTTT. This codes for CAGRRPGLAAGFRATDTQYF.

This clonotype was seen a handful of times. The chain has TRBV29-1 and TRBJ1-2; 7 nucleotides line up with TRBD1. J lost 0 bases, V lost 1 base, and 5 bases had no gene match. Germline V gene lookup returns CDR1 SQVTM and CDR2 ANQGSEA. This CDR3 comprises 15 residues. The CDR3 reads CSVEGDSPANYGYTF. In nucleotides, the CDR3 is TGCAGCGTTGAAGGGGACAGCCCAGCTAACTATGGCTACACCTTC.

As concerns this clonotype: The germline gene is not matched at one end of the junction; a read error may be the cause. The chain combines TRBV4-1 with TRBJ1-1; no clear D gene. CDR1 is MGHRA, CDR2 YSYEKL, per germline. The CDR3 is made up of 14 amino acids. Written as DNA, the CDR3 is TGTGCCAGCAGCCAAGAGCGGGGGAACACTGAAGCTTTCTTT. Translation gives CASSQERGNTEAFF.

The V call is TRBV20-1, the J call TRBJ2-1; no definite D call. This CDR3 contains 13 residues. From germline, CDR1 is DFQATT and CDR2 SNEGSKA (reference sequence). V lost 1 base and J lost 9, with 13 bases in between. The CDR3 DNA follows: TGCAGTGCTAGAGTTAGTTCCTCCGGTGAGCAGTTCTTC. This sequence encodes CSARVSSSGEQFF.

J is TRBJ1-4 and V is TRBV7-9; possibly TRBD1 for D (6 bases). The V gene's germline CDR1 is SEHNR and CDR2 FQNEAQ (reference sequence). The CDR3 covers 15 residues. The V end was cut by 5 bases, the J end by 8 bases, with 18 bases between. CDR3 amino acids: CASSRGQSIPEKLFF. The CDR3, as DNA: TGTGCCAGCAGCCGAGGACAGTCGATTCCGGAAAAACTGTTTTTT.